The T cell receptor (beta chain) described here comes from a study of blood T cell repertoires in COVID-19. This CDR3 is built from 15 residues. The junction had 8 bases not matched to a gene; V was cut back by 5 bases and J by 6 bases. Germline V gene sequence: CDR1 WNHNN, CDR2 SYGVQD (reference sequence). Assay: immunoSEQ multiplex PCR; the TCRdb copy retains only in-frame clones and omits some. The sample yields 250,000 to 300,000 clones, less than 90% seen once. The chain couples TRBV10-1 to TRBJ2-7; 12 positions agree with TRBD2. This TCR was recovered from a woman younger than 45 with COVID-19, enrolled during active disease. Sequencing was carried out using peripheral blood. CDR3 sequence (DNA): TGCGCCAGCAGTCCCCTAGCGGGGGGGCCCGGCGAGCAGTACTTC. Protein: CASSPLAGGPGEQYF.